Listed here is a single TCR beta chain. This record comes from a study of blood T cell repertoires in COVID-19. Study summary: The United States, Italy and Spain were the sources of the acute and convalescent COVID-19 samples. The analysed material was cDNA or gDNA that came from T cells, B-cell-depleted T cells, or PBMCs.

Unmatched junction bases numbered 7, after V lost 8 bases and J lost 1 base. Germline values: CDR1 LGHNA, CDR2 YSLEER. CDR3 length equals 15 residues. In the authors' methods: The assay estimated nucleated cells by amplifying reference gene primers. TCRdb's table, derived via immunoSEQ multiplex PCR, lists solely in-frame clones and lacks some. That table supplies the V and J calls and clone size; D and trimming were determined from the DNA. The top ten hold 9.5% to 15% of the sample, which has approximately 200,000 clones, 65% to 80% seen once. Sequenced: peripheral blood. The chain couples TRBV4-3 to TRBJ2-5; 10 bases map to TRBD2. The TCR comes from a woman in her forties or fifties with acute or convalescent COVID-19. The CDR3 is CASSPGLALQETQYF. The CDR3 DNA sequence: TGCGCCAGCTCCCCGGGACTAGCGCTCCAAGAGACCCAGTACTTC.